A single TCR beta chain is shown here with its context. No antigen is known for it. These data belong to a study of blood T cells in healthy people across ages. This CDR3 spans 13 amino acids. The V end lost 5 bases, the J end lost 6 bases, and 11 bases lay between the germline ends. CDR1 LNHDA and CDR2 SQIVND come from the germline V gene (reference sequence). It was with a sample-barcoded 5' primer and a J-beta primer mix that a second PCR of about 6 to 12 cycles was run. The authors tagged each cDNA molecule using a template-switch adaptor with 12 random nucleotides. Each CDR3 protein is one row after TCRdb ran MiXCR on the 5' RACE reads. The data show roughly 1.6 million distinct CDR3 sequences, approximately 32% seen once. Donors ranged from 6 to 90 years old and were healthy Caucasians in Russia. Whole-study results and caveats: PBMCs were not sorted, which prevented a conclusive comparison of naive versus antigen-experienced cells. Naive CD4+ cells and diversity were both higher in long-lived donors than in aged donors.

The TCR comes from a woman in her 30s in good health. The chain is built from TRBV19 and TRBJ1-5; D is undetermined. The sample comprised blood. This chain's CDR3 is CASSLLEAQPQHF. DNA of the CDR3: TGTGCCAGTAGTCTACTTGAGGCTCAGCCCCAGCATTTT.